This T cell receptor (beta chain) was sequenced during a study of blood T cell repertoires in COVID-19. On the study more broadly: Both acute and convalescent COVID-19 samples were obtained from the United States, Italy and Spain. T cells, B-cell-depleted T cells, or PBMCs supplied cDNA or gDNA.

The CDR3 sequence is 15 residues long. Study processing details: By means of reference gene primer amplification, nucleated cell counts were estimated. Sequencing used immunoSEQ multiplex PCR; TCRdb keeps in-frame clones, though not all of them. The DNA gave D and trimming, while V, J and clone size come from that table. The top ten hold roughly 10% of the sample, which has about 210,000 clones, roughly 88% seen once. The source material was peripheral blood. This chain links TRBV12-2 with TRBJ1-4. TRBV12-2 is a pseudogene segment. This sequence was found in a man between 45 and 60 years old with active or convalescent COVID-19. The CDR3 DNA is TGTGCAAGTCGCTCTTTGAGCCTCCCGGGGGTAAAACTGTTTTTT. It is translated as CASRSLSLPGVKLFF.